This paragraph reports one TCR beta chain. The planned depth of sequencing spanned 1 in 200,000 to 1 in 1 million T cells. The data were produced by immunoSEQ multiplex PCR, yet TCRdb's version contains in-frame clones alone and is incomplete. This table has fewer than 400,000 clones, approximately 67% appearing once. This CDR3 is 16 amino acids long. Germline V gene lookup returns CDR1 MRHNA and CDR2 SNTAGT. Trimming removed 6 bases at V and 7 bases at J, with 21 bases between. This record comes from a study of cytotoxic CD8 clonotypes in ibrutinib-treated CLL. Overall study: Sample averages reached around 260,000 productive templates and 85,000 to 100,000 productive rearrangements.

The receptor comes from a human donor with chronic lymphocytic leukemia. Sequences were derived from PBMCs, sampled after 36 months of ibrutinib treatment. This sequence joins TRBV6-4 and TRBJ2-2; tentative D call: TRBD2 (7 bases). For the CDR3, the DNA is TGTGCCAGCAGCCTCCTTGGGGGGGGGCACATCGGGGAGCTGTTTTTT. Its protein product is CASSLLGGGHIGELFF.